The entry below describes one T cell receptor (beta chain). As yet, its antigen is unknown. Blood samples measuring roughly 2.3 ml were taken per donor. TCR libraries each used around 3,300 ng of total RNA. The cDNA of both the TCRalpha and TCRbeta chains was subjected to two nested PCRs of around 16 and 10 cycles. One entry per CDR3 protein, without DNA, is what TCRdb gives after re-calling the 5' RACE reads. This specimen shows about 160,000 distinct CDR3 sequences; the ten leading clones hold about 2.4%. This record belongs to a study of monozygotic twins with inflammatory bowel disease. Study results and caveats: Among the T cells, different subtypes could not be distinguished.

Germline lookup yields CDR1 SQVTM and CDR2 ANQGSEA. The CDR3 totals 15 residues. The receptor was isolated from a human donor with ulcerative colitis or Crohn's disease, or a healthy co-twin of an affected twin (not recorded which). This rearrangement joins TRBV29-1 to TRBJ2-1. The sequenced sample was blood. CDR3 protein: CSVEDPGTPYNEQFF.